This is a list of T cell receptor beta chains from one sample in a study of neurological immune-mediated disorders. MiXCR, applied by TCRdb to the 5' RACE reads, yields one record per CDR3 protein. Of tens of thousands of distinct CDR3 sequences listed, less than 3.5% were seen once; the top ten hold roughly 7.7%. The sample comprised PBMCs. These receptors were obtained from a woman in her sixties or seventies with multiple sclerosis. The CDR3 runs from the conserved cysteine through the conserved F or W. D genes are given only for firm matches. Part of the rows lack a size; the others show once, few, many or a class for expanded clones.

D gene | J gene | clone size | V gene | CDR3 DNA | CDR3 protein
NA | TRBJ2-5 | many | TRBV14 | TGTGCCAGCAGCCAGGGTTTAGGTCTAGCGCGGTGGCGGGAGACCCAGTACTTC | CASSQGLGLARWRETQYF
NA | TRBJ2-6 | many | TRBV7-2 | TGTGCCAGCAGCTCAGGGTCTGGGGCCAACGTCCTGACTTTC | CASSSGSGANVLTF
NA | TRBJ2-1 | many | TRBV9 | TGTGCCAGCAGCGTAGCGTCTTACTCCTACAATGAGCAGTTCTTC | CASSVASYSYNEQFF
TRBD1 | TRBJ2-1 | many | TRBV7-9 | TGTGCCAGCAGCTTCGGACAGGATTCCTACAATGAGCAGTTCTTC | CASSFGQDSYNEQFF
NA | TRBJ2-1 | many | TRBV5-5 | TGTGCCAGCAGCTTGGTAGGCCCGACCTATGAGCAGTTCTTC | CASSLVGPTYEQFF
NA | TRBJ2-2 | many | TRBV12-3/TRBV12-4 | TGTGCCAGCAGTTTATGGACGGCGAACACCGGGGAGCTGTTTTTT | CASSLWTANTGELFF
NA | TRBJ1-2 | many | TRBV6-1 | TGTGCCAGCAGTGAAGCGCAACAGGCTTATACCTATGGCTACACCTTC | CASSEAQQAYTYGYTF
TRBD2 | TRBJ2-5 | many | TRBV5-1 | TGCGCCAGCAGCAAGAGGGTAGCGGGACCTCAAGAGACCCAGTACTTC | CASSKRVAGPQETQYF
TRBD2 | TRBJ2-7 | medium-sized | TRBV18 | TGTGCCAGCTCACCACCTAGCGGGGGCACCTACGAGCAGTACTTC | CASSPPSGGTYEQYF
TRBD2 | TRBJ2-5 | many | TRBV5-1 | TGCGCCAGCAGCTTGGAGCTAGCGGGAGGAGAGACCCAGTACTTC | CASSLELAGGETQYF
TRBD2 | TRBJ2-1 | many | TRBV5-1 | TGCGCCAGCAGCTTGGCTAGCGGGGGGCCCTTTGAGCAGTTCTTC | CASSLASGGPFEQFF
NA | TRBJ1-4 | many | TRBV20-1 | TGCAGTGCTAGAGGACCCCAGTTCATTAACGAAAAACTGTTTTTT | CSARGPQFINEKLFF
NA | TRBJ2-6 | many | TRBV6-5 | TGTGCCAGCAGGGGTCCGGGGGTTGGGGCCAACGTCCTGACTTTC | CASRGPGVGANVLTF
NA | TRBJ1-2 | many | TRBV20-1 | TGCAGTGCTAGAGTGGGTGAAGGAGCCTATGGCTACACCTTC | CSARVGEGAYGYTF
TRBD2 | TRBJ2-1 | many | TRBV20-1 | TGCAGTGCTAGAAAACTAGCGGGCGACAATGAGCAGTTCTTC | CSARKLAGDNEQFF
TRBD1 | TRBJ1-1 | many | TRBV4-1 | TGCGCCAGCAGCCAAACCCAGGACAGGGATAAAGCTTTCTTT | CASSQTQDRDKAFF
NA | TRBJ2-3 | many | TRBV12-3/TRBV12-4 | TGTGCCAGCAGTTTGACTACGTCCGATACGCAGTATTTT | CASSLTTSDTQYF
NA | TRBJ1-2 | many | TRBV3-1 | TGTGCCAGCAGCCAAGATAGGGGACAATCCTATGGCTACACCTTC | CASSQDRGQSYGYTF
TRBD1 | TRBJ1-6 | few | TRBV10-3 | TGTGCCATCAGTGAGACCTCGACAGGGTTCAGGGAGTATAATTCACCCCTCCACTTT | CAISETSTGFREYNSPLHF
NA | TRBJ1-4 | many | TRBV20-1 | TGCAGTGCTAGCTCAACGGGGGCAGGGGAAAAACTGTTTTTT | CSASSTGAGEKLFF
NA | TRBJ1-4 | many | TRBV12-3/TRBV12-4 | TGTGCCAGCACCCTCACGGGCGGGAATGAAAAACTGTTTTTT | CASTLTGGNEKLFF
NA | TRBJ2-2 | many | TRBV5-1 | TGCGCCAGTAATTACAGAGCCACCGGGGAGCTGTTTTTT | CASNYRATGELFF
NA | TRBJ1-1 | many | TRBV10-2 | TGCGCCAGCAGTGAAATGGGGAACACTGAAGCTTTCTTT | CASSEMGNTEAFF
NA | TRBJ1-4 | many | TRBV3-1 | TGTGCCAGCAGCCTCCGGACCGGGAATAATGAAAAACTGTTTTTT | CASSLRTGNNEKLFF
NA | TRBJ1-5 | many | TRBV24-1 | TGTGCCACCAGTGATTTGGCAGGGGACAATCAGCCCCAGCATTTT | CATSDLAGDNQPQHF
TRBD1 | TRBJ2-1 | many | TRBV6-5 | TGTGCCAGCAATGCCGGGACAGGGACTAATGAGCAGTTCTTC | CASNAGTGTNEQFF
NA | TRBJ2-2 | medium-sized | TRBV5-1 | TGCGCCAGCAGCTTGAAGGGAGGCACCGGGGAGCTGTTTTTT | CASSLKGGTGELFF
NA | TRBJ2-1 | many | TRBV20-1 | TGCAGTGCTAGAGTAGGGACAAGGATGAGCTCCTACAATGAGCAGTTCTTC | CSARVGTRMSSYNEQFF
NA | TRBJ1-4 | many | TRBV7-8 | TGTGCCAGCAGCTCGCCACCTGAAAAACTGTTTTTT | CASSSPPEKLFF
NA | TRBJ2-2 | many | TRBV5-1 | TGCGCCAGCAGCTTCCGGGACTTATCCACCGGGGAGCTGTTTTTT | CASSFRDLSTGELFF
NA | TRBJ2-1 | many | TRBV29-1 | TGCGCTATCGAACCCGGTACTTTGAATGAGCAGTTCTTC | CAIEPGTLNEQFF
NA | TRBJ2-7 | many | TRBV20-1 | TGCAGTGCTAGACTCCAGCCCGACGAGCAGTACTTC | CSARLQPDEQYF
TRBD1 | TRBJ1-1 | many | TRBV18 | TGTGCCAGCTCACCAGCAGGGGGCGGGACTGAAGCTTTCTTT | CASSPAGGGTEAFF
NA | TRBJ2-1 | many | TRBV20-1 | TGCAGTGCTAGAGTGCCAGGGGTTCGGCAGTTCTTC | CSARVPGVRQFF
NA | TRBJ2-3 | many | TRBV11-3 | TGTGCCAGCAGCTCCGATACAGATACGCAGTATTTT | CASSSDTDTQYF
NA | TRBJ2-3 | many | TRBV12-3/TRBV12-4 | TGTGCCAGCAGTCCCGCTAGTCCAGATACGCAGTATTTT | CASSPASPDTQYF
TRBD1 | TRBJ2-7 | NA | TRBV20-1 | TGCAGTGCTAGAGGGGTGCCGGCACAGGGGGGTTACTACGAGCAGTACTTC | CSARGVPAQGGYYEQYF
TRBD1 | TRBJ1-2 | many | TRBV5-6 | TGTGCCAGCAGTCGACAGGGAAGGGGCTACACCTTC | CASSRQGRGYTF
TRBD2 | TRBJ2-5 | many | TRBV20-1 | TGCAGTGCTCGGGGGACTAGCGGGGGGCTGAAAGAGACCCAGTACTTC | CSARGTSGGLKETQYF
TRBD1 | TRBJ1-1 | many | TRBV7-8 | TGTGCCAGCAGCATGTCCAGGGGGTACACTGAAGCTTTCTTT | CASSMSRGYTEAFF
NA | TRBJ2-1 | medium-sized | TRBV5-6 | TGTGCCAGCAGCTCGGACAGCTACAATGAGCAGTTCTTC | CASSSDSYNEQFF
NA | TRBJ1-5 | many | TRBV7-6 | TGTGCCAGCAGCTTAACAGGCTCCAGCAATCAGCCCCAGCATTTT | CASSLTGSSNQPQHF
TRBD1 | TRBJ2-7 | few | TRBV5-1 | TGCGCCAGCAGCTTAAAGGACAGGGTAGCCGAGCAGTACTTC | CASSLKDRVAEQYF
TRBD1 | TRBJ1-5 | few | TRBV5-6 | TGTGCCAGCAGCTTGGGAGACAGGGATGGCAATCAGCCCCAGCATTTT | CASSLGDRDGNQPQHF
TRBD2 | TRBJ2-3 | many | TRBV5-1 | TGCGCCAGCAGCCCTACTCTAGCGGGGGGGATGGCAGATACGCAGTATTTT | CASSPTLAGGMADTQYF
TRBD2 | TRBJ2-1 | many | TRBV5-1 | TGCGCCAGCAGCTCGGGACTAGCGGGTTACAATGAGCAGTTCTTC | CASSSGLAGYNEQFF
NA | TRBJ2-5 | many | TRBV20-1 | TGCAGTGCTGATAGGGCGGGTTCGGCCCAGTACTTC | CSADRAGSAQYF
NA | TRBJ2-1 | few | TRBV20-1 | TGCAGTGCTAATTCCCACACCAATGAGCAGTTCTTC | CSANSHTNEQFF